A single sample is the source of the 25 T cell receptor beta chains below, sequenced in a study of cytomegalovirus exposure and HLA in healthy donors. It was with 60 Vbeta and 13 Jbeta primers that the PCR ran. Method: immunoSEQ multiplex PCR; TCRdb's copy keeps in-frame clones and lacks some. Here the sample spans 150,000 to 200,000 clones, around two thirds being singletons. The sample consisted of PBMCs. The receptor set was obtained from a man under 40 in good health and CMV-seropositive.

This clone was recorded a few times. The gene calls are TRBV7-3 and TRBJ1-1; a possible D gene is TRBD1 (6 bases). Germline lookup yields CDR1 SGHTA and CDR2 FQGTGA. The CDR3 runs to 16 residues. Trimming cost V 5 bases and J 7 bases, with 23 bases left between them. The CDR3 sequence: CASSRRAGVIEFEAFF. CDR3 DNA: TGTGCCAGCAGCCGAAGGGCAGGGGTCATTGAGTTTGAAGCTTTCTTT.

The chain recombines TRBV5-1 with TRBJ1-1; weak D call: TRBD1 (5 bases). The ends were cut back, 0 bases at V and 1 base at J, with 10 bases in the middle. The germline V gene has CDR1 SGHRS and CDR2 YFSETQ. CDR3 length equals 15 residues. The CDR3 region is CASSLDVGGNTEAFF. CDR3 nucleotide sequence: TGCGCCAGCAGCTTGGATGTGGGGGGGAACACTGAAGCTTTCTTT.

The gene calls are TRBV28 and TRBJ1-5; no firm D call. Germline V lookup: CDR1 MDHEN, CDR2 SYDVKM. The CDR3 contains 14 residues. V lost 6 bases and J lost 3, with 12 bases in between. This CDR3 reads CASRPPGFNQPQHF. CDR3 bases: TGTGCCAGCAGACCTCCGGGGTTCAATCAGCCCCAGCATTTT.

This clone was observed once. The chain links TRBV7-2 to TRBJ1-1; D unresolved. This CDR3 spans 12 amino acids. V was trimmed by 5 bases and J by 11 bases, leaving 15 bases between them. The germline CDR1 and CDR2 sequences are SGHTA and FQGNSA. The CDR3 nucleotides read TGTGCCAGCAGCGGAGGTAGGAATTCGGCTTTCTTT. It translates to CASSGGRNSAFF.

This clone was observed a handful of times. The chain uses TRBV19 and TRBJ2-1; D unclear. The germline CDR1 and CDR2 sequences are LNHDA and SQIVND (reference sequence). Trimming cost V 3 bases and J 6 bases, with 9 bases left between them. The CDR3 has 13 residues. Here the CDR3 reads CASSITVVNEQFF. The CDR3 nucleotides read TGTGCCAGTAGTATTACGGTGGTCAATGAGCAGTTCTTC.

V and J are TRBV5-4 and TRBJ2-7; D is possibly TRBD2 (7 bases). This CDR3 has 17 amino acids. Looked up from germline, CDR1 is SGHNT and CDR2 is YYREEE (reference sequence). The germline V and J ends were trimmed by 2 bases and 3 bases, with 21 bases remaining between them. The CDR3 spells CASSFGGAGQGGYEQYF. CDR3 coding DNA: TGTGCCAGCAGCTTTGGGGGGGCGGGGCAGGGAGGCTACGAGCAGTACTTC.

This clone was found a few times. V usage is TRBV5-1 and J usage is TRBJ2-5, with 7 bases that match TRBD2. The CDR3 totals 14 residues. The ends lost 6 bases at V and 5 bases at J; junction bases unmatched: 10. Germline-derived CDR1 and CDR2 are SGHRS and YFSETQ. CDR3: CASTMGGSRETQYF. The CDR3, as DNA: TGCGCCAGCACCATGGGGGGGAGCCGGGAGACCCAGTACTTC.

The chain carries TRBV6-5 and TRBJ1-3; 7 bases align to TRBD1. Germline V gives CDR1 MNHEY, CDR2 SVGAGI. The CDR3 covers 13 residues. With 6 bases clipped from V and 4 bases from J, the junction kept 3 bases outside the gene matches. The CDR3 DNA reads as TGTGCCAGCAGACCGGGACAGGGAAACACCATATATTTT. It translates to CASRPGQGNTIYF.

The rearrangement links TRBV18 to TRBJ2-5; 8 nucleotides match TRBD1. Trimming cost V 1 base and J 5 bases; bases outside gene matches: 6. The CDR3 is 15 amino acids. CDR1 is KGHSH and CDR2 is LQKENI in the germline V gene. CDR3 sequence reads: CASSPRQGAGETQYF. CDR3 sequence (DNA): TGTGCCAGCTCACCACGTCAGGGGGCCGGGGAGACCCAGTACTTC.

This chain connects TRBV21-1 to TRBJ2-3; the table gives TRBD1 as D, unverified against the DNA. TRBV21-1 is listed as a pseudogene. The CDR3 contains 15 residues. CDR3 nucleotide sequence: TGTGCCAGCAGCATCCCGGACAGGCTAACAGATACGCAGTATTTT. It encodes CASSIPDRLTDTQYF.

The chain's CDR3 is CASSLQGPGLNEQFF. The CDR3 DNA reads TGTGCCAGCAGCTTACAAGGTCCAGGCTTGAATGAGCAGTTCTTC. The genes are TRBV11-2 and TRBJ2-1; D not resolved. V was shortened by 2 bases and J by 7 bases, with 15 bases between the two germline ends. This CDR3 is built from 15 residues. Germline assignment: CDR1 SGHAT and CDR2 FQNNGV.

The chain couples TRBV7-8 to TRBJ2-3; the match to TRBD2 covers 15 bases. CDR1 SGHVS and CDR2 FQNEAQ come from the germline V gene. This CDR3 comprises 20 residues. V trimming: 5 bases; J trimming: 8 bases; junction bases outside the gene matches: 20. CDR3 amino acids: CASSTSTGLAGGPVGGTQYF. CDR3 DNA: TGTGCCAGCAGCACCAGCACCGGACTAGCGGGAGGGCCAGTGGGGGGTACGCAGTATTTT.

The chain couples TRBV5-4 to TRBJ2-2; D remains unclear. The germline V gene encodes CDR1 SGHNT and CDR2 YYREEE (reference sequence). Trimming cost V 6 bases and J 7 bases, with 13 bases left between them. This CDR3 spans 13 amino acids. CDR3 nucleotides: TGTGCCAGCACCTCCCCTATCTTCGGGGAGCTGTTTTTT. It encodes CASTSPIFGELFF.

On this clone: Other DNA sequences in this sample translate to the same CDR3. CDR3 bases: TGTGCCAGCAGCTTGGACAGATCCTACGAGCAGTACTTC. It encodes CASSLDRSYEQYF. This chain joins TRBV7-8 and TRBJ2-7; TRBD1 might be the D (6 bases). The CDR3 totals 13 residues. Germline loops: CDR1 SGHVS, CDR2 FQNEAQ. Trimming removed 3 bases from V and 1 base from J, with 7 bases in between.

V and J are TRBV21-1 and TRBJ1-5; the table's TRBD1 call for D was not verified on the DNA. TRBV21-1 represents a pseudogene. The CDR3 length is 15 residues. The CDR3 protein is CASSKGTGEGQPQHF. The CDR3 DNA is TGTGCCAGCAGCAAAGGGACAGGGGAAGGTCAGCCCCAGCATTTT.

The chain links TRBV7-8 to TRBJ2-6; the match to TRBD1 covers 9 bases. Unmatched junction bases numbered 20, after V lost 3 bases and J lost 2 bases. The CDR3 covers 22 residues. Germline CDR1 and CDR2: SGHVS and FQNEAQ. The CDR3 DNA is TGTGCCAGCAGCTTCAATCGATACCCAACCGGGACAGGGAGAACTGGGGCCAACGTCCTGACTTTC. Protein: CASSFNRYPTGTGRTGANVLTF.

The chain uses TRBV27 and TRBJ1-1; D unresolved. The CDR3 runs 15 residues. V was trimmed by 3 bases and J by 4 bases, leaving 15 bases between them. The germline V gene encodes CDR1 MNHEY and CDR2 SMNVEV (reference sequence). Here the CDR3 DNA reads TGTGCCAGCAGTTTGTCCGGGGTGGTGAGCACTGAAGCTTTCTTT. The encoded protein is CASSLSGVVSTEAFF.

The chain has TRBV6-1 and TRBJ1-1, with D tentatively TRBD1 (5 bases). CDR1 MNHNS and CDR2 SASEGT come from the germline V gene. This CDR3 comprises 14 residues. Trimming removed 7 bases at V and 6 bases at J, with 18 bases between. CDR3 in DNA: TGTGCCAGCAACAGCCGGGGGGGTTGGGCTGAAGCTTTCTTT. It codes for CASNSRGGWAEAFF.

The chain joins TRBV11-2 to TRBJ2-3, with TRBD2 as a possible D gene (6 bases). The V gene lost 3 bases and the J gene lost 0 bases, with 19 bases spanning the gap. Germline CDR1 and CDR2: SGHAT and FQNNGV. This CDR3 comprises 18 residues. The CDR3 bases are TGTGCCAGCAGCTTCGGGGGACTCCAAAACCCTAGCACAGATACGCAGTATTTT. Its translation: CASSFGGLQNPSTDTQYF.

The chain combines TRBV20-1 with TRBJ1-2; D not certain. Germline loops: CDR1 DFQATT, CDR2 SNEGSKA (reference sequence). CDR3 length: 11 residues. V shed 3 bases and J shed 4 bases, with 6 bases lying between them. CDR3: CSASQVYGYTF. In DNA, the CDR3 is TGCAGTGCTAGCCAGGTCTATGGCTACACCTTC.

The rearrangement uses TRBV18 and TRBJ2-5; tentatively, D is TRBD1 (5 bases). This CDR3 is 15 amino acids long. V lost 3 bases, J lost 1 base, and 12 bases lay in between. In germline, CDR1 is KGHSH, CDR2 LQKENI. CDR3 protein: CASSPSQGGQETQYF. The CDR3 DNA follows: TGTGCCAGCTCACCTAGCCAGGGCGGCCAAGAGACCCAGTACTTC.

The V gene is TRBV5-1, the J gene TRBJ2-1, with D tentatively TRBD1 (5 bases). V lost 3 bases and J lost 6, with 16 bases in between. This CDR3 has 15 amino acids. Per the germline V gene, CDR1 is SGHRS and CDR2 is YFSETQ. The CDR3 region has the DNA TGCGCCAGCAGCTCCCCAGGCAGGGTGATCAATGAGCAGTTCTTC. As protein: CASSSPGRVINEQFF.

The chain uses TRBV6-6 and TRBJ2-7, with a tentative D call TRBD1 (6 bases). CDR3 length: 14 amino acids. V lost 6 bases to trimming and J lost 3 bases, with 15 bases between them. CDR1 and CDR2 (germline): MNHNY, SVGAGI (reference sequence). The CDR3 nucleotides read TGTGCCAGCAGATCGATGGACAGATACTACGAGCAGTACTTC. Translation gives CASRSMDRYYEQYF.

This clone was counted only a few times. This rearrangement joins TRBV18 to TRBJ2-1; 8 bases fit TRBD2. CDR1 and CDR2 from the germline V gene are KGHSH and LQKENI. With V trimmed by 0 bases and J by 4 bases, 8 bases remained unmatched. The CDR3 contains 17 residues. The CDR3 DNA follows: TGTGCCAGCTCACCACCGGCTAGCGGGCCAGCATACAATGAGCAGTTCTTC. The encoded protein is CASSPPASGPAYNEQFF. The entire variable domain, with the rest obtained from reference TRBV18 and TRBJ2-1, is as follows: NAGVMQNPRHLVRRRGQEARLRCSPMKGHSHVYWYRQLPEEGLKFMVYLQKENIIDESGMPKERFSAEFPKEGPSILRIQQVVRGDSAAYFCASSPPASGPAYNEQFFGPGTRLTVL.

The CDR3 DNA sequence: TGTGCCATCATGAGGACAGGGGGCGGCTATGGCTACACCTTC. It encodes CAIMRTGGGYGYTF. The chain uses TRBV10-3 and TRBJ1-2; 11 bases map to TRBD1. V was pared by 7 bases and J by 4 bases, with 5 bases of the junction left unmatched. The CDR3 loop spans 14 amino acids. Germline CDR1 and CDR2: ENHRY and SYGVKD.